The 9 T cell receptor beta chains given below trace back to one sample, sequenced in a study of blood T cell repertoires in COVID-19. The repertoire was sequenced with immunoSEQ multiplex PCR; TCRdb's copy has only in-frame clones and lacks some. Of about 62,000 clones detected, roughly two thirds appear once; the ten largest clones hold approximately 51%. Specimen: PBMCs or T cells enriched from blood (not recorded which). All receptors derive from a woman aged 55-75 years who had been exposed to COVID-19.

This sequence joins TRBV4-2 and TRBJ1-6; D call uncertain. V was clipped by 1 base and J by 0 bases, with 7 bases between them. The germline CDR1 and CDR2 sequences are LGHNA and YNFKEQ. The CDR3 is 16 residues long. CDR3: CASSQVGSSYNSPLHF. The CDR3 DNA follows: TGTGCCAGCAGCCAAGTGGGGAGCTCCTATAATTCACCCCTCCACTTT.

This sequence joins TRBV9 and TRBJ2-3, with D tentatively TRBD1 (6 bases). Germline CDR1 and CDR2: SGDLS and YYNGEE. The CDR3 has 11 amino acids. Trimming removed 4 bases from V and 13 bases from J, with 13 bases in between. The CDR3 coding sequence is TGTGCCAGCAGCTCGCCGGGACACAAGTATTTT. Its protein product is CASSSPGHKYF.

This clone was counted only a few times. The chain recombines TRBV7-3 with TRBJ1-2; 7 positions agree with TRBD1. The V gene end was trimmed by 3 bases and the J gene end by 2 bases; junction bases not matched to a gene: 6. This CDR3 comprises 15 residues. The germline V gene encodes CDR1 SGHTA and CDR2 FQGTGA. CDR3 bases: TGTGCCAGCAGCTTTAAAGGGGGCGGAAACTATGGCTACACCTTC. This gives the protein CASSFKGGGNYGYTF.

A single count supports this clone. The chain is built from TRBV16 and TRBJ1-1; D unresolved. V shed 5 bases and J shed 1 base, with 14 bases lying between them. The CDR3 is 15 amino acids. CDR1 is KGHSY, CDR2 FQNENV, per germline. The CDR3 sequence: CASSSSRVQNTEAFF. As DNA, the CDR3 is TGTGCCAGCAGCTCCTCCCGTGTACAGAACACTGAAGCTTTCTTT.

The CDR3 loop reads CASSSGTVGYGYTF. The CDR3 nucleotides read TGTGCCAGCTCCTCCGGGACTGTAGGCTATGGCTACACCTTC. This chain links TRBV18 with TRBJ1-2, with D possibly being TRBD1 (5 bases). Trimming shortened V by 6 bases and J by 4 bases, and 15 bases separated the two germline ends. From germline, CDR1 is KGHSH and CDR2 LQKENI. The CDR3 has 14 amino acids.

This clone was found once. The chain joins TRBV5-1 to TRBJ2-3; a weak D match, TRBD1 (5 bases). Germline V gene sequence: CDR1 SGHRS, CDR2 YFSETQ. This CDR3 spans 13 amino acids. V lost 4 bases to trimming and J lost 5 bases, with 11 bases between them. CDR3 residues: CASSKQEEDTQYF. The CDR3 DNA sequence: TGCGCCAGCAGCAAACAGGAAGAAGATACGCAGTATTTT.

This chain links TRBV29-1 with TRBJ1-4; 8 nucleotides match TRBD1. V shed 6 bases, J shed 8 bases, and the junction held 8 bases outside the gene matches. Germline V lookup: CDR1 SQVTM, CDR2 ANQGSEA. CDR3 length: 13 residues. CDR3 amino acids: CSVSQGAGEKLFF. As DNA, the CDR3 is TGCAGCGTCTCCCAGGGGGCAGGGGAAAAACTGTTTTTT.

This chain's CDR3 is CASSPFTGRDGYTF. DNA for the CDR3: TGTGCCAGCAGCCCCTTTACAGGGAGGGATGGCTACACCTTC. V usage is TRBV28 and J usage is TRBJ1-2; TRBD1 is a possible D gene (6 bases). Trimming stripped 6 bases from V and 6 bases from J, with 17 bases between. This CDR3 contains 14 residues. Germline CDR1 reads MDHEN; CDR2 reads SYDVKM.

The rearrangement uses TRBV28 and TRBJ1-1; 8 bases are a match to TRBD1. The CDR3 spans 14 residues. The germline gives CDR1 MDHEN, CDR2 SYDVKM. The trim removed 5 bases at V and 5 bases at J, leaving 7 bases unmatched. CDR3 nucleotides: TGTGCCAGCAGTACCCGGACAGGGAGAACTGAAGCTTTCTTT. This sequence encodes CASSTRTGRTEAFF.